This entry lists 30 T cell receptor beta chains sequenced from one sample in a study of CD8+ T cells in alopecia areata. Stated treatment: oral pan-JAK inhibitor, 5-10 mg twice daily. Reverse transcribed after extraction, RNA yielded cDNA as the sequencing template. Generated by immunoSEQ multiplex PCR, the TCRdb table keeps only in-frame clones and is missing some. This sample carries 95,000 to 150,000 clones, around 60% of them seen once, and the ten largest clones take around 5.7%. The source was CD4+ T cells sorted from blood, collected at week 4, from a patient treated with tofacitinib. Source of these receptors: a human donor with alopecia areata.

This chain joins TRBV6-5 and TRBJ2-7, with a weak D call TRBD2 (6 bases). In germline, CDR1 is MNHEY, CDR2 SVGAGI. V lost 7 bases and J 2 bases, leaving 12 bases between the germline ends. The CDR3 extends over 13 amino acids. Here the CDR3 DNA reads TGTGCCAGCACCCAGCCGGGGGCCTACGAGCAGTACTTC. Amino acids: CASTQPGAYEQYF.

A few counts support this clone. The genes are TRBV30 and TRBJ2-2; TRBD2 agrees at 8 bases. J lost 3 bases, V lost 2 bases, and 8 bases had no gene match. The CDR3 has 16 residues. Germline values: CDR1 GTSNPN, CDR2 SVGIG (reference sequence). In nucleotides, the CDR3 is TGTGCCTGGAGTCCGGGGGCGGGAGGTTACACCGGGGAGCTGTTTTTT. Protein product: CAWSPGAGGYTGELFF.

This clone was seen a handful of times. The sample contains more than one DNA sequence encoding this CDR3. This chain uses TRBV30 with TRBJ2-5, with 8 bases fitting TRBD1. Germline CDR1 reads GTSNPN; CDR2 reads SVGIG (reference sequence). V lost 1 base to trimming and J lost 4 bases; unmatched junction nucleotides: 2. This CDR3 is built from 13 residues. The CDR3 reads CAWSEDRVETQYF. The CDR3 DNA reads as TGTGCCTGGAGTGAGGACAGGGTAGAGACCCAGTACTTC.

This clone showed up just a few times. CDR3 in amino acids: CASSKVDRATGELFF. As DNA, the CDR3 is TGCGCCAGCAGCAAGGTGGACAGAGCCACCGGGGAGCTGTTTTTT. The chain links TRBV5-1 to TRBJ2-2; maybe TRBD1 (6 bases). The CDR3 is 15 amino acids. Germline V gives CDR1 SGHRS, CDR2 YFSETQ. Trimming removed 4 bases from V and 4 bases from J, with 14 bases in between.

The CDR3 bases are TGTGCCAGCAGCTTCTTCGGGGGGGCCATCTACGAGCAGTACTTC. Amino acid sequence: CASSFFGGAIYEQYF. The chain recombines TRBV5-6 with TRBJ2-7, with 8 nucleotides matching TRBD2. The CDR3 is 15 residues long. Germline CDR1 and CDR2: SGHDT and YYEEEE. Trimming took 2 bases from V and 3 from J; bases not matched to a gene: 7.

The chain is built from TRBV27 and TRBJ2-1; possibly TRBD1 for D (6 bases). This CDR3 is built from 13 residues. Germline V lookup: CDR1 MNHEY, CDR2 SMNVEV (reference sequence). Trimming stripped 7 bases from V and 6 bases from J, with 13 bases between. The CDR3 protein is CASTHTRGNEQFF. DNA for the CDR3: TGTGCCAGCACTCACACCAGGGGCAATGAGCAGTTCTTC.

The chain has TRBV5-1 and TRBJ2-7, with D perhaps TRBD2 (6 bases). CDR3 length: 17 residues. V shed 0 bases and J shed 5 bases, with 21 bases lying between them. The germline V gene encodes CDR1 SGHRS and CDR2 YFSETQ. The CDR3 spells CASSLGPPPGAKDEQYF. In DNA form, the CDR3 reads TGCGCCAGCAGCTTGGGTCCCCCCCCGGGAGCTAAAGACGAGCAGTACTTC.

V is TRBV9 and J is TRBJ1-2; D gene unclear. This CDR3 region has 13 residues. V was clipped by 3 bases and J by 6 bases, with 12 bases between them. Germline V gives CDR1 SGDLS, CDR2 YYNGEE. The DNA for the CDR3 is TGTGCCAGCAGCGATAAGGGAGGCGATGGCTACACCTTC. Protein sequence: CASSDKGGDGYTF.

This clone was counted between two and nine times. The DNA of the CDR3 is TGCAGCGTGCCAGGGGGCGGCACAGATACGCAGTATTTT. Residues: CSVPGGGTDTQYF. The chain employs TRBV29-1 and TRBJ2-3; 8 bases align to TRBD1. The CDR3 loop spans 13 amino acids. With 6 bases clipped from V and 1 base from J, the junction kept 3 bases outside the gene matches. Per germline, CDR1 SQVTM and CDR2 ANQGSEA.

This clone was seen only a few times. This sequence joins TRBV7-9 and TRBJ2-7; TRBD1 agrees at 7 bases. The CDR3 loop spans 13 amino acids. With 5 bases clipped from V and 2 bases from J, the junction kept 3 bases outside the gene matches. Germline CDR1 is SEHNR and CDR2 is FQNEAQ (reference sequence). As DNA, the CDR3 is TGTGCCAGCAGCCGGGACAGAGCCTACGAGCAGTACTTC. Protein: CASSRDRAYEQYF.

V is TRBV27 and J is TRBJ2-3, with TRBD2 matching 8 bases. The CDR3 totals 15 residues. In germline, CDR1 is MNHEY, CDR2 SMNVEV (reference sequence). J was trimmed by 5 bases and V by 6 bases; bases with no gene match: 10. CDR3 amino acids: CASSLVREAGDTQYF. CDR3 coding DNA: TGTGCCAGCAGCCTTGTGCGGGAGGCAGGAGATACGCAGTATTTT.

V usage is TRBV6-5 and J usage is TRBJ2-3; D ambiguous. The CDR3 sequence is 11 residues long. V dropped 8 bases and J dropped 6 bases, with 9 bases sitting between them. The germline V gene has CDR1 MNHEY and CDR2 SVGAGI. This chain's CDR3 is CASALRDTQYF. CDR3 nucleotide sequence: TGTGCCAGCGCTTTACGCGATACGCAGTATTTT.

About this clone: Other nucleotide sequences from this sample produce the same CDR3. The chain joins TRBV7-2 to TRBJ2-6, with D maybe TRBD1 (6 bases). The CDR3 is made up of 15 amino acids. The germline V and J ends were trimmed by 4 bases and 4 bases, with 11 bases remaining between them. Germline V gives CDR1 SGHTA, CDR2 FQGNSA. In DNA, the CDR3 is TGTGCCAGCAGCTCAACAGGGACCGGGGCCAACGTCCTGACTTTC. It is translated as CASSSTGTGANVLTF.

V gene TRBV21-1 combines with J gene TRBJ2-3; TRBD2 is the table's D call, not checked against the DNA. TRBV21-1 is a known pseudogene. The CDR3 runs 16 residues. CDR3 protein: CASSKAASSSTDTQYF. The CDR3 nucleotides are TGTGCCAGCAGCAAAGCGGCTAGCTCTAGCACAGATACGCAGTATTTT.

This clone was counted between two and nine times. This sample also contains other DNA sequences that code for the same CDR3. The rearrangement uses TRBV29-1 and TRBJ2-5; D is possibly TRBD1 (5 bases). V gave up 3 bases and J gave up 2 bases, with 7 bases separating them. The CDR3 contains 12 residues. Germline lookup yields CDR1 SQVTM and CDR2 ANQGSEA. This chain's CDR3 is CSVDRQQETQYF. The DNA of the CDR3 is TGCAGCGTTGACCGACAGCAAGAGACCCAGTACTTC.

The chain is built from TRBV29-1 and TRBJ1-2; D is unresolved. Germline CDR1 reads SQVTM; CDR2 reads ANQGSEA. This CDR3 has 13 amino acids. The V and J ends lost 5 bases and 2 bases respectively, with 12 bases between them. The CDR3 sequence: CSVSGRSNYGYTF. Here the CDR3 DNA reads TGCAGCGTTTCCGGTAGATCGAACTATGGCTACACCTTC.

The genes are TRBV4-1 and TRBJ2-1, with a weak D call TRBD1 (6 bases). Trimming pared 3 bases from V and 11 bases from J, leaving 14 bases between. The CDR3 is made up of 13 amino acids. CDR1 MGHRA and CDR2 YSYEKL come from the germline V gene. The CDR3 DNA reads TGCGCCAGCAGCCAGGCCACCGGGACAAAGCAGTTCTTC. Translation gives CASSQATGTKQFF.

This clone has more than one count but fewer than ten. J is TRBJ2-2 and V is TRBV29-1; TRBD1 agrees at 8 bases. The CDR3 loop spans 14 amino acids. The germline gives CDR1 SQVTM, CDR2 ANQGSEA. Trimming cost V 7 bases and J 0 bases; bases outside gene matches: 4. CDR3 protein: CSARDRSNTGELFF. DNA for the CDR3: TGCAGCGCAAGGGACAGGTCGAACACCGGGGAGCTGTTTTTT.

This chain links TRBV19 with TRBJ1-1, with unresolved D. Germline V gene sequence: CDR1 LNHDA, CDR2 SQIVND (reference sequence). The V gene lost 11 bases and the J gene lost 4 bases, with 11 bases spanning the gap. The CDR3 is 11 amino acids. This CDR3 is CAVGQFTEAFF. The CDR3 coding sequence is TGTGCCGTAGGGCAGTTCACTGAAGCTTTCTTT.

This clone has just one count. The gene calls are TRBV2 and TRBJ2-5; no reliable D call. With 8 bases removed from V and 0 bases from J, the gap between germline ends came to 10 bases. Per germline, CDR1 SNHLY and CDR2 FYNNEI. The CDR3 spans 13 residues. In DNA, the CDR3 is TGTGCCAGCGTATTTTCTGACCAAGAGACCCAGTACTTC. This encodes CASVFSDQETQYF. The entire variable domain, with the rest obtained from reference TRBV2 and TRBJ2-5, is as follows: EPEVTQTPSHQVTQMGQEVILRCVPISNHLYFYWYRQILGQKVEFLVSFYNNEISEKSEIFDDQFSVERPDGSNFTLKIRSTKLEDSAMYFCASVFSDQETQYFGPGTRLLVL.

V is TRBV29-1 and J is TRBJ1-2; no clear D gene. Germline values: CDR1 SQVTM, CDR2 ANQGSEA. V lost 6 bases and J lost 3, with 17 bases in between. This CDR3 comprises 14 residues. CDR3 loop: CSVVRVPEDYGYTF. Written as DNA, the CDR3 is TGCAGCGTGGTCCGGGTTCCGGAAGACTATGGCTACACCTTC.

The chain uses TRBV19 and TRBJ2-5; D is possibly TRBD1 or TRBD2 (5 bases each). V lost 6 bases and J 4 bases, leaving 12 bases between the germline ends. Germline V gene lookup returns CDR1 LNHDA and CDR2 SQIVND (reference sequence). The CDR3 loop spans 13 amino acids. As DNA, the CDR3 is TGTGCCAGTAGACTGGGACCAACAGAGACCCAGTACTTC. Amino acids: CASRLGPTETQYF.

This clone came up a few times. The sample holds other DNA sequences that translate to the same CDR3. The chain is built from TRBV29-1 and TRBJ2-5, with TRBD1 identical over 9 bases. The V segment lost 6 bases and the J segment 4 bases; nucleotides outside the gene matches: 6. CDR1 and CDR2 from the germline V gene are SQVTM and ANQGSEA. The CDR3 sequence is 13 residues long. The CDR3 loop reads CSVNRGRPETQYF. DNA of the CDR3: TGCAGCGTCAACAGGGGGCGACCAGAGACCCAGTACTTC.

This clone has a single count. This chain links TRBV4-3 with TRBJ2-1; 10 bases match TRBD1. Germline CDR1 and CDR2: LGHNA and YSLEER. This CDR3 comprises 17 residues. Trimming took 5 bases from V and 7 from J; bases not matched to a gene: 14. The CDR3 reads CASSKWARQGAGNEQFF. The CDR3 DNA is TGCGCCAGCAGCAAGTGGGCGAGACAGGGGGCTGGGAATGAGCAGTTCTTC.

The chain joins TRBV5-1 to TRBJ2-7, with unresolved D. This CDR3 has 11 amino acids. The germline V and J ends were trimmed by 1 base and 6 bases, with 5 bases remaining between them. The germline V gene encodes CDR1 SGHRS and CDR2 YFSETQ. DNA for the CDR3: TGCGCCAGCAGCTTGTTAGCCGAGCAGTACTTC. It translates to CASSLLAEQYF.

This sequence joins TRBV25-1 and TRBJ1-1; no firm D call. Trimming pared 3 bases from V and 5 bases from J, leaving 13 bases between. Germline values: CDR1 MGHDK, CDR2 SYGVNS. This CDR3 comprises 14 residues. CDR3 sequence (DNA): TGTGCCAGCAGTGATCGAGGACGGGGAACTGAAGCTTTCTTT. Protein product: CASSDRGRGTEAFF. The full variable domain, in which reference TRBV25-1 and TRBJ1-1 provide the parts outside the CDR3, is EADIYQTPRYLVIGTGKKITLECSQTMGHDKMYWYQQDPGMELHLIHYSYGVNSTEKGDLSSESTVSRIRTEHFPLTLESARPSHTSQYLCASSDRGRGTEAFFGQGTRLTVV.

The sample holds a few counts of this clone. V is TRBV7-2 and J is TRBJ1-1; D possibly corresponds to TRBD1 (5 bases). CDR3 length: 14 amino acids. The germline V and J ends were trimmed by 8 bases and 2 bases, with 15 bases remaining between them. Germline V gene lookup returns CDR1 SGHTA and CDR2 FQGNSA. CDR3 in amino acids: CASRVPGVNTEAFF. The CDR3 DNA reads TGTGCCAGCCGAGTCCCGGGGGTAAACACTGAAGCTTTCTTT.

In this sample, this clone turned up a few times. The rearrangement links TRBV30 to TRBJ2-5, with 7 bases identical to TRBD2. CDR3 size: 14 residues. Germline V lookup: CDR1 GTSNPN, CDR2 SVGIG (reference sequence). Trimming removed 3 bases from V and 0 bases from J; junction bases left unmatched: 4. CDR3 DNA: TGTGCCTGGAGGGGGGGGACGAACCAAGAGACCCAGTACTTC. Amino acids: CAWRGGTNQETQYF.

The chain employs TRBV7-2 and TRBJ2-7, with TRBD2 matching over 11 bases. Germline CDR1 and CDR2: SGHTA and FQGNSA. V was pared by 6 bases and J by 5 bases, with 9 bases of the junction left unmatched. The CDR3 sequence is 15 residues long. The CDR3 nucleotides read TGTGCCAGCAGGGACAAACTAGCGGGAGAGAACGAGCAGTACTTC. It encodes CASRDKLAGENEQYF.

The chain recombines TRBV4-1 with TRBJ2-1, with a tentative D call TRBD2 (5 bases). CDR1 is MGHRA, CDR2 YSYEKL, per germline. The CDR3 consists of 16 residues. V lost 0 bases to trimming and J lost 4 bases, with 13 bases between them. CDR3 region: CASSQDLSGDYNEQFF. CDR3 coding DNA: TGCGCCAGCAGCCAAGATCTAAGCGGAGATTACAATGAGCAGTTCTTC.